This T cell receptor beta chain originates from a study of blood T cell repertoires in COVID-19. Turning to the study itself: T cells, B-cell-depleted T cells, or PBMCs supplied cDNA or gDNA.

CDR3 length: 14 amino acids. V lost 8 bases and J lost 4, with 15 bases in between. Germline V lookup: CDR1 SGHVS, CDR2 FQNEAQ. This clone showed up just once. Data came from immunoSEQ multiplex PCR; TCRdb stores just in-frame clones and leaves some out. The table lists 180,000 or so clones, over 75% of them singletons. Source material: PBMCs or T cells enriched from blood (not recorded which). The rearrangement links TRBV7-8 to TRBJ1-5; D unresolved. The clonotype was recovered from a man aged 50 or older who had recovered from COVID-19. CDR3 in amino acids: CASRGEGTNQPQHF. DNA for the CDR3: TGTGCCAGCCGCGGGGAGGGCACAAATCAGCCCCAGCATTTT.